This entry lists 6 T cell receptor beta chains sequenced from one sample in a study of OX40 agonist ivuxolimab in advanced cancers. Here immunoSEQ multiplex PCR was the method, and the copy in TCRdb shows in-frame clones only, minus some. The repertoire includes around 66,000 clones, about nine tenths of them detected once, and 2% to 2.5% sits in the top ten. This specimen consisted of CD4+ or CD8+ T cells sorted from blood, obtained in a trial of the OX40 agonist ivuxolimab. Receptor source: an adult with an advanced solid tumor such as melanoma, head and neck, liver or kidney cancer.

The chain couples TRBV29-1 to TRBJ2-3; TRBD1 aligns across 8 bases. J was trimmed by 7 bases and V by 4 bases; bases with no gene match: 10. This CDR3 is built from 14 residues. Germline CDR1 reads SQVTM; CDR2 reads ANQGSEA. The CDR3 is CSVAGGAEPNTQYF. The CDR3 nucleotides read TGCAGCGTTGCAGGGGGCGCGGAGCCGAATACGCAGTATTTT.

The rearrangement joins TRBV4-3 to TRBJ2-1, with 8 positions matching TRBD2. CDR1 LGHNA and CDR2 YSLEER come from the germline V gene. The length of the CDR3 is 13 residues. V shed 6 bases, J shed 3 bases, and the junction held 1 base outside the gene matches. The DNA of the CDR3 is TGCGCCAGCAGTAGCGGGAACTACAATGAGCAGTTCTTC. Translating gives CASSSGNYNEQFF.

This clone turned up a few times. The chain uses TRBV11-2 and TRBJ2-3, with D tentatively TRBD2 (5 bases). The germline V gene has CDR1 SGHAT and CDR2 FQNNGV. CDR3 size: 14 residues. V lost 5 bases and J 2 bases, leaving 11 bases between the germline ends. The CDR3 DNA reads TGTGCCAGCAGCCTAGGACTCTACACAGATACGCAGTATTTT. The encoded protein is CASSLGLYTDTQYF.

In DNA form, the CDR3 reads TGCGCCAGCAGCCAGGAAGGGGGGACCCAGTACTTC. Amino acids: CASSQEGGTQYF. This chain uses TRBV4-3 with TRBJ2-5; TRBD1 is a possible D gene (6 bases). The V gene's germline CDR1 is LGHNA and CDR2 YSLEER. The CDR3 totals 12 residues. Trimming cost V 3 bases and J 7 bases, with 9 bases left between them.

V usage is TRBV7-9 and J usage is TRBJ2-3; D not certain. The germline V gene has CDR1 SEHNR and CDR2 FQNEAQ (reference sequence). With 1 base removed from V and 2 bases from J, the gap between germline ends came to 7 bases. The CDR3 is made up of 14 amino acids. Here the CDR3 reads CASSLGVATDTQYF. CDR3 DNA sequence: TGTGCCAGCAGCTTAGGGGTAGCCACAGATACGCAGTATTTT.

The chain employs TRBV6-1 and TRBJ2-3, with 9 bases fitting TRBD1. Per germline, CDR1 MNHNS and CDR2 SASEGT. The CDR3 is made up of 12 amino acids. Trimming removed 6 bases from V and 9 bases from J; junction bases left unmatched: 4. In nucleotides, the CDR3 is TGTGCCAGCAGACCCGGACAGGGGACGCAGTATTTT. Its translation: CASRPGQGTQYF.